This TCR beta chain appears in the sequencing data of a study of T cells after posttransplantation cyclophosphamide. Only in-frame clones appear in the TCRdb table, and some are missing; sequencing was by immunoSEQ multiplex PCR. The sample contains a few thousand clones, nearly 97% of which appear only once. CDR3 length: 17 amino acids. V trimming: 4 bases; J trimming: 5 bases; junction bases outside the gene matches: 10. CDR1 is SGHRS, CDR2 YFSETQ, per germline. Peripheral blood was collected from the related graft donor on the marrow donation day. Points from the study as a whole: Skin or GI-infiltrating T cells shared few TRB sequences with blood. Donor-recipient repertoire similarity was low at 1-2 months, rising over year one.

Regarding this clone: Its target is not known.

The source is a woman aged 45-60 years in good health and a related stem cell transplant donor. Sequencing was carried out using naive CD8+ T cells sorted from PBMCs. The chain has TRBV5-1 and TRBJ2-1, with 12 positions matching TRBD2. This CDR3 is CASSPTFLAGGNNEQFF. The CDR3, as DNA: TGCGCCAGCAGCCCGACCTTTCTAGCGGGAGGGAACAATGAGCAGTTCTTC. Using reference TRBV5-1 and TRBJ2-1 for the parts outside the CDR3, the full variable domain is KAGVTQTPRYLIKTRGQQVTLSCSPISGHRSVSWYQQTPGQGLQFLFEYFSETQRNKGNFPGRFSGRQFSNSRSEMNVSTLELGDSALYLCASSPTFLAGGNNEQFFGPGTRLTVL.